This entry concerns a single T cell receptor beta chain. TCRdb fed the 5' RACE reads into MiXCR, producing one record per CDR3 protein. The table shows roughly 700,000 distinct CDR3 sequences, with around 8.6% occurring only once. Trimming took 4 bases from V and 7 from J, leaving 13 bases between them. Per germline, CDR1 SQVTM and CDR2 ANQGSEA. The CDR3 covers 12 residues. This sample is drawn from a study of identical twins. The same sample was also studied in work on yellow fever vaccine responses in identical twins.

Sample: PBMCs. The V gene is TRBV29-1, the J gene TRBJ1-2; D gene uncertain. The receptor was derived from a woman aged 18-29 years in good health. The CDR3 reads CSVVDGAVGYTF. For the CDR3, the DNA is TGCAGCGTTGTGGACGGAGCCGTTGGCTACACCTTC.